The rows below give T cell receptor beta chains drawn from one sample of a study of T cell repertoires in cytomegalovirus infection. TCRdb used MiXCR to reprocess the reads, holding one entry per CDR3 protein. The sample records about 260,000 distinct CDR3 sequences, roughly an eighth being singletons. The sequencing input was PBMCs. The receptors here all came from a human donor in good health (CMV status not recorded). Some clones in this sample may be carry-over from other donors' samples. Each CDR3 is given with its conserved first and last residue. The D gene is left open where the match is weak. Only part of the rows carry a size: once, few, many, or a class if the clone is expanded.

j_call clone_size d_call v_call cdr3_aa cdr3_nt
TRBJ1-3 many . TRBV7-2 CASSLYRMQIYSGNTIYF TGTGCCAGCAGCTTATACAGAATGCAAATCTACTCTGGAAACACCATATATTTT
TRBJ2-1 few . TRBV28 CASSLDFVNEQFF TGTGCCAGCAGTTTAGATTTTGTTAATGAGCAGTTCTTC
TRBJ1-6 many . TRBV28 CASSAWEGVGSPLHF TGTGCCAGCAGTGCCTGGGAGGGAGTAGGATCACCCCTCCACTTT
TRBJ2-1 . . TRBV6-6 CASSYWRDNEQFF TGTGCCAGCAGTTACTGGCGGGACAATGAGCAGTTCTTC
TRBJ2-2 many . TRBV7-2 CASSLDAGELFF TGTGCCAGCAGCTTAGATGCCGGGGAGCTGTTTTTT
TRBJ2-5 many TRBD1 TRBV7-2 CASSDRDRKETQYF TGTGCCAGCAGCGATCGGGACAGAAAAGAGACCCAGTACTTC
TRBJ1-5 . TRBD1 TRBV20-1 CSAGTGGYQPQHF TGCAGTGCCGGGACAGGGGGCTATCAGCCCCAGCATTTT
TRBJ2-3 . TRBD2 TRBV27 CASSRLAGTSDTQYF TGTGCCAGCAGTCGACTAGCGGGGACTTCAGATACGCAGTATTTT
TRBJ2-7 many . TRBV7-2 CASSLGESYEQYF TGTGCCAGCAGCTTAGGGGAATCCTACGAGCAGTACTTC
TRBJ2-2 few . TRBV6-2/TRBV6-3 CASSSWQFQTGELFF TGTGCCAGCAGTTCGTGGCAGTTTCAGACCGGGGAGCTGTTTTTT
TRBJ1-5 few . TRBV20-1 CSAAQQGSKEQPQHF TGCAGTGCTGCACAACAGGGATCTAAAGAGCAGCCCCAGCATTTT
TRBJ2-6 . . TRBV18 CACSTGLGANVLTF TGTGCCTGCTCCACCGGGCTTGGGGCCAACGTCCTGACTTTC
TRBJ1-1 few . TRBV7-2 CASSLVFPPYNTEAFF TGTGCCAGCAGCTTAGTTTTTCCACCCTATAACACTGAAGCTTTCTTT
TRBJ2-3 few . TRBV29-1 CSVVDAGPDTQYF TGCAGCGTTGTAGATGCAGGGCCAGATACGCAGTATTTT
TRBJ2-5 . TRBD1 TRBV7-9 CASIPPQTGMYQETQYF TGTGCCAGCATCCCACCTCAGACAGGGATGTACCAAGAGACCCAGTACTTC
TRBJ2-1 . TRBD2 TRBV28 CASSYLSSASGRNNEQFF TGTGCCAGCAGCTACCTTAGTTCGGCTAGCGGGAGAAACAATGAGCAGTTCTTC
TRBJ2-5 many . TRBV19 CATRQSGETQYF TGTGCCACCCGACAGTCTGGGGAGACCCAGTACTTC
TRBJ1-1 few . TRBV25-1 CASNGQLNTEAFF TGTGCCAGCAATGGGCAGTTGAACACTGAAGCTTTCTTT
TRBJ2-7 many TRBD1 TRBV10-1 CASTRDRGSYEQYF TGCGCCAGCACCCGGGACAGGGGATCCTACGAGCAGTACTTC
TRBJ2-1 . TRBD2 TRBV6-2/TRBV6-3 CASRRTSGRVWDEQFF TGTGCCAGCAGAAGGACTAGCGGGAGGGTCTGGGATGAGCAGTTCTTC
TRBJ2-1 few TRBD2 TRBV20-1 CSAFPLLAGGGIEQFF TGCAGTGCTTTTCCCCTCCTAGCGGGGGGAGGGATTGAGCAGTTCTTC
TRBJ1-2 . . TRBV20-1 CSAKTGTDYGYTF TGCAGTGCTAAAACTGGGACCGACTATGGCTACACCTTC
TRBJ2-1 many TRBD1 TRBV5-4 CASSSSGGVGQFF TGTGCCAGCAGCTCCTCAGGGGGCGTTGGGCAGTTCTTC
TRBJ2-1 many TRBD1 TRBV29-1 CSVEYTGTAYNEQFF TGCAGCGTTGAGTATACCGGGACAGCCTACAATGAGCAGTTCTTC
TRBJ2-7 . TRBD1 TRBV7-6 CASSYPTRTGAYEQYF TGTGCCAGCAGCTACCCAACAAGGACAGGGGCCTACGAGCAGTACTTC
TRBJ1-2 few . TRBV6-2/TRBV6-3 CASSLTVGPNYGYTF TGTGCCAGCAGTTTGACAGTGGGACCTAACTATGGCTACACCTTC
TRBJ2-7 few . TRBV29-1 CSVAPRAYYEQYF TGCAGCGTTGCCCCCAGGGCCTACTACGAGCAGTACTTC
TRBJ1-2 many . TRBV7-9 CASSSSGTAMAYTF TGTGCCAGCAGCTCATCCGGGACGGCCATGGCCTACACCTTC
TRBJ1-1 . . TRBV12-3/TRBV12-4 CASSPGGGKAFF TGTGCCAGCAGTCCCGGGGGGGGGAAAGCTTTCTTT
TRBJ1-3 few TRBD1 TRBV29-1 CSVSLSGQGSGNTIYF TGCAGCGTCTCCCTGTCCGGACAGGGCTCTGGAAACACCATATATTTT
TRBJ2-1 few . TRBV27 CASSRGFGKYNEQFF TGTGCCAGCAGTCGGGGTTTCGGGAAATACAATGAGCAGTTCTTC
TRBJ1-2 few . TRBV4-1 CASSPPAGNYGYTF TGCGCCAGCAGCCCACCCGCAGGGAACTATGGCTACACCTTC
TRBJ2-5 many TRBD1 TRBV7-8 CASSSGQGETQYF TGTGCCAGCAGCTCTGGACAGGGAGAGACCCAGTACTTC
TRBJ2-3 few TRBD2 TRBV4-2 CASSLTPSGAGATDTQYF TGTGCCAGCAGCCTCACCCCAAGCGGGGCCGGGGCCACAGATACGCAGTATTTT
TRBJ1-5 few TRBD1 TRBV6-6 CASALDRSNQPQHF TGTGCCAGCGCTCTGGACAGGAGCAATCAGCCCCAGCATTTT
TRBJ2-6 . TRBD2 TRBV20-1 CSAPAGVGANVLTF TGCAGTGCACCGGCGGGAGTTGGGGCCAACGTCCTGACTTTC
TRBJ2-7 . TRBD1 TRBV20-1 CSARDLTRGYEQYF TGCAGTGCTAGAGATCTTACCAGGGGGTACGAGCAGTACTTC
TRBJ2-5 . TRBD2 TRBV20-1 CSARTSLETQYF TGCAGTGCTAGGACTAGCTTGGAGACCCAGTACTTC
TRBJ2-5 many . TRBV4-2 CASSQQSGPQETQYF TGTGCCAGCAGCCAACAAAGCGGGCCTCAAGAGACCCAGTACTTC
TRBJ2-3 . TRBD2 TRBV7-9 CASSGRLAGGASTDTQYF TGTGCCAGCAGCGGACGACTAGCGGGGGGCGCTAGCACAGATACGCAGTATTTT
TRBJ2-1 . . TRBV5-4 CASSSPLVTNEQFF TGTGCCAGCAGCTCCCCCTTAGTGACAAATGAGCAGTTCTTC
TRBJ2-2 many . TRBV11-2 CASSLDQGRINTGELFF TGTGCCAGCAGCTTAGATCAAGGCAGGATAAACACCGGGGAGCTGTTTTTT
TRBJ2-1 many TRBD1 TRBV2 CASRAATGSGNEQFF TGTGCCAGCAGAGCTGCGACAGGGTCGGGCAATGAGCAGTTCTTC
TRBJ2-1 many . TRBV5-1 CASSFGQAANEQFF TGCGCCAGCAGCTTCGGGCAGGCGGCCAATGAGCAGTTCTTC
TRBJ1-2 many . TRBV29-1 CSVFGGEPNYGYTF TGCAGCGTATTTGGCGGGGAACCCAACTATGGCTACACCTTC
TRBJ1-1 . . TRBV10-1 CASSSETEAFF TGCGCCAGCAGTTCGGAGACTGAAGCTTTCTTT
TRBJ2-1 . TRBD2 TRBV4-1 CASSPGLAGSFSYNEQFF TGCGCCAGCAGTCCAGGACTAGCGGGATCCTTCTCCTACAATGAGCAGTTCTTC
TRBJ2-5 many TRBD1 TRBV5-6 CASSLVPVQGAQTQYF TGTGCCAGCAGCTTGGTTCCCGTACAGGGGGCGCAGACCCAGTACTTC
TRBJ1-5 many . TRBV28 CASSPAGVGQGYQPQHF TGTGCCAGCAGTCCGGCGGGGGTGGGGCAGGGTTATCAGCCCCAGCATTTT
TRBJ1-6 . . TRBV11-2 CASSLKDVNSPLHF TGTGCCAGCAGCTTAAAGGACGTAAATTCACCCCTCCACTTT
TRBJ2-2 . . TRBV28 CASTPPGANTGELFF TGTGCCAGCACCCCCCCGGGGGCGAACACCGGGGAGCTGTTTTTT
TRBJ2-3 many TRBD1 TRBV7-2 CASSWQGGTDTQYF TGTGCCAGCAGCTGGCAGGGGGGCACAGATACGCAGTATTTT
TRBJ1-1 few . TRBV2 CATTGTMNTEAFF TGTGCCACGACGGGCACCATGAACACTGAAGCTTTCTTT
TRBJ1-1 many . TRBV19 CASSSPGGWEYGGRTEAFF TGTGCCAGTAGTAGCCCCGGAGGCTGGGAGTACGGGGGGCGGACTGAAGCTTTCTTT
TRBJ2-7 . TRBD1 TRBV4-1 CASSRTGIDEQYF TGTGCCAGCAGCCGGACAGGGATCGACGAGCAGTACTTC
TRBJ2-7 many . TRBV7-2 CASSHTSGEQYF TGTGCCAGCAGCCACACTAGTGGCGAGCAGTACTTC
TRBJ2-5 . TRBD2 TRBV7-8 CASSLELAETQYF TGTGCCAGCAGCTTAGAACTAGCGGAGACCCAGTACTTC
TRBJ2-2 . . TRBV7-6 CASSLGSGKDTGELFF TGTGCCAGCAGCTTAGGGTCCGGGAAGGACACCGGGGAGCTGTTTTTT
TRBJ2-5 many TRBD2 TRBV6-1 CASSVLAGGETQYF TGTGCCAGCAGTGTTCTAGCGGGAGGAGAGACCCAGTACTTC
TRBJ1-1 many . TRBV11-2 CASSANREQAEAFF TGTGCCAGCAGCGCCAACAGAGAACAAGCTGAAGCTTTCTTT